This T cell receptor beta chain was obtained from a study of T cells in Graves' hyperthyroidism and ophthalmopathy. This CDR3 is 16 amino acids long. V dropped 3 bases and J dropped 8; count of bases not matched to a gene: 12. This clonotype was detected a few times. Its antigen is as yet unknown. Notes on the study in general: Also found in blood were most expanded thyroid clonotypes above 0.001.

RNA transcripts yielded amplified TCR beta CDR3 regions. HTBI primers were employed in a first-round RT-PCR of the TCR CDR3. Via MiXCR, TCRdb re-called the multiplex PCR reads, giving one row per CDR3 protein. The table shows under 350,000 distinct CDR3 sequences, with 15% to 20% occurring only once. The specimen was blood. The genes are TRBV12-3 or TRBV12-4 and TRBJ2-2; 7 bases fit TRBD1. The TCR was taken from a woman between 50 and 59 years old with Graves' hyperthyroidism. This chain's CDR3 is CASSFGTDRVGGELFF. The CDR3 DNA follows: TGTGCCAGCAGTTTTGGCACTGACAGGGTCGGTGGGGAGCTGTTTTTT.